The 12 T cell receptor beta chains below all came from one sample that was sequenced in a study of cytomegalovirus exposure and HLA in healthy donors. This PCR relied on a set of 60 Vbeta primers and 13 Jbeta primers. Here immunoSEQ multiplex PCR was the method, and the copy in TCRdb shows in-frame clones only, minus some. Here the sample spans 100,000 to 150,000 clones, around 81% being singletons. Sequencing input: PBMCs. Receptors originate from a female donor in good health and CMV-seronegative.

This clone has a handful of counts. The chain is built from TRBV7-3 and TRBJ2-1; D gene uncertain. The V and J ends lost 2 bases and 6 bases respectively, with 11 bases between them. CDR1 and CDR2 from the germline V gene are SGHTA and FQGTGA. The CDR3 is 14 amino acids. The CDR3: CASSLAPNSNEQFF. The CDR3 DNA reads TGTGCCAGCAGCTTAGCCCCAAACAGCAATGAGCAGTTCTTC.

This clone was found once. The genes are TRBV5-4 and TRBJ2-1; TRBD2 agrees at 12 bases. The CDR3 loop spans 16 amino acids. J was trimmed by 2 bases and V by 4 bases; bases with no gene match: 4. Germline V lookup: CDR1 SGHNT, CDR2 YYREEE (reference sequence). The CDR3, as DNA: TGTGCCAGCAGCGGAAGACTAGCGGGGGCCTACAATGAGCAGTTCTTC. Amino acid sequence: CASSGRLAGAYNEQFF.

The chain has TRBV30 and TRBJ1-1; D ambiguous. Trimming cost V 3 bases and J 1 base, with 12 bases left between them. Germline CDR1 GTSNPN, CDR2 SVGIG (reference sequence). This CDR3 is 14 amino acids long. The CDR3 DNA reads as TGTGCCTGGAGCCTTCTGGCCTCGAACACTGAAGCTTTCTTT. Its protein product is CAWSLLASNTEAFF.

The chain has TRBV7-9 and TRBJ2-7; TRBD2 agrees at 7 bases. Trimming removed 6 bases from V and 6 bases from J; junction bases left unmatched: 17. Per germline, CDR1 SEHNR and CDR2 FQNEAQ (reference sequence). The CDR3 sequence is 16 residues long. The CDR3 here is CASSMGVGAGVSEQYF. CDR3 in DNA: TGTGCCAGCAGTATGGGGGTGGGTGCGGGGGTTTCCGAGCAGTACTTC.

The rearrangement links TRBV2 to TRBJ1-1; 8 bases line up with TRBD1. CDR1 is SNHLY, CDR2 FYNNEI, per germline. The CDR3 loop spans 13 amino acids. After removal of 8 bases from V and 5 bases from J, the junction contained 7 bases not matched to a gene. The CDR3 DNA sequence: TGTGCCAGCTCTGGACAGGGTAGGACTGAAGCTTTCTTT. This encodes CASSGQGRTEAFF.

The J gene is TRBJ1-2, the V gene TRBV10-3; 7 positions match TRBD1. V was clipped by 8 bases and J by 5 bases; unmatched bases: 11. The germline V gene has CDR1 ENHRY and CDR2 SYGVKD. The CDR3 contains 14 residues. DNA of the CDR3: TGTGCCATCGGTTCGGGACAGAGGGGATATGGCTACACCTTC. It codes for CAIGSGQRGYGYTF.

The CDR3 region has the DNA TGTGCCAGCAGTTACTCGGGACAGAGGTTATCGCCCCAGCATTTT. Translation gives CASSYSGQRLSPQHF. The J gene is TRBJ1-5, the V gene TRBV6-5; 7 bases fit TRBD1. Unmatched junction bases numbered 8, after V lost 0 bases and J lost 9 bases. CDR1 is MNHEY and CDR2 is SVGAGI in the germline V gene. There are 15 residues in the CDR3.

The chain has TRBV21-1 and TRBJ1-3. TRBV21-1 is classified as a pseudogene. The CDR3 loop spans 16 amino acids. The CDR3 loop reads CASSKGLRGRGNTIYF. CDR3 bases: TGTGCCAGCAGCAAGGGCCTGCGAGGGAGGGGAAACACCATATATTTT.

V and J are TRBV6-1 and TRBJ2-7, with a tentative D call TRBD2 (6 bases). This CDR3 spans 15 amino acids. Germline V gene data show CDR1 as MNHNS and CDR2 as SASEGT. Trimming removed 7 bases from V and 0 bases from J, with 16 bases in between. Written as DNA, the CDR3 is TGTGCCAGCATCCAGGGTGGGGGGAGCTCCTACGAGCAGTACTTC. Protein product: CASIQGGGSSYEQYF.

This clone showed up just a few times. CDR3 sequence: CASSRLGGEPPHEQFF. The CDR3 DNA is TGCGCCAGCAGCCGCCTGGGAGGGGAACCCCCACATGAGCAGTTCTTC. The V call is TRBV5-1, the J call TRBJ2-1; TRBD2 agrees at 7 bases. The CDR3 totals 16 residues. Germline V gene sequence: CDR1 SGHRS, CDR2 YFSETQ. Trimming removed 4 bases from V and 8 bases from J; junction bases left unmatched: 15.

The chain couples TRBV11-2 to TRBJ2-7, with a weak D call TRBD2 (6 bases). CDR1 is SGHAT and CDR2 is FQNNGV in the germline V gene. V lost 4 bases and J 0 bases, leaving 16 bases between the germline ends. CDR3 length: 16 residues. The CDR3 protein is CASSSGKGLNSYEQYF. The CDR3 DNA reads TGTGCCAGCAGCTCGGGGAAGGGACTTAACTCCTACGAGCAGTACTTC.

This clone was observed a handful of times. The chain has TRBV28 and TRBJ1-2, with TRBD1 identical over 10 bases. Germline V gene data show CDR1 as MDHEN and CDR2 as SYDVKM. The CDR3 sequence is 14 residues long. Trimming took 7 bases from V and 6 from J; bases not matched to a gene: 8. This CDR3 is CASNDRGRVNGYTF. The CDR3 nucleotides are TGTGCCAGCAACGACAGGGGGCGCGTTAATGGCTACACCTTC.